Each of the 23 T cell receptor beta chains below was sequenced from the same sample in a study of T cells after yellow fever vaccination. TCRdb reprocessed the 5' RACE reads via MiXCR and lists one record per CDR3 protein. The data show 100,000 to 150,000 distinct CDR3 sequences, 7.5% to 10% seen once. The material was CD8+ T cells sorted from PBMCs, obtained on the day of the yellow fever booster vaccination. The receptors were sampled from a man aged 18-30 years who received the YFV17D yellow fever vaccine.

This clonotype was seen a few times. The chain recombines TRBV9 with TRBJ1-1; 9 bases map to TRBD1. The germline gives CDR1 SGDLS, CDR2 YYNGEE. Unmatched junction bases numbered 6, after V lost 4 bases and J lost 2 bases. CDR3 length: 15 amino acids. CDR3 sequence: CASSKEGQGNTEAFF. CDR3 bases: TGTGCCAGCAGCAAAGAGGGACAGGGAAACACTGAAGCTTTCTTT.

This clonotype was picked up many times. The chain couples TRBV6-2 or TRBV6-3 to TRBJ2-1; weak D call: TRBD2 (6 bases). Germline V gene data show CDR1 as MNHEY and CDR2 as SVGEGT. Trimming removed 0 bases from V and 6 bases from J, with 15 bases in between. The CDR3 length is 16 residues. CDR3 coding DNA: TGTGCCAGCAGTTACTCTCGTATAGCGGAAATCAATGAGCAGTTCTTC. This encodes CASSYSRIAEINEQFF.

At least ten counts were recorded for this clonotype. The chain combines TRBV6-6 with TRBJ2-5; 7 nucleotides agree with TRBD1. V shed 6 bases, J shed 1 base, and the junction held 2 bases outside the gene matches. The germline gives CDR1 MNHNY, CDR2 SVGAGI (reference sequence). The length of the CDR3 is 13 residues. The CDR3 here is CASRGTAQETQYF. The CDR3 coding sequence is TGTGCCAGCAGGGGGACAGCCCAAGAGACCCAGTACTTC.

This clonotype was seen only a few times. The rearrangement uses TRBV5-8 and TRBJ2-7; D gene uncertain. Germline V gene data show CDR1 as SGHTS and CDR2 as YDEGEE. This CDR3 contains 11 residues. Trimming left V 4 bases short and J 4 bases short, with 6 bases between. CDR3 sequence reads: CASSGNYEQYV. The CDR3 region has the DNA TGTGCCAGCAGCGGGAATTACGAGCAGTACGTC.

This clonotype came up a few times. The chain combines TRBV7-3 with TRBJ2-7; D remains unclear. This CDR3 spans 9 amino acids. Trimming shortened V by 11 bases and J by 3 bases, and 5 bases separated the two germline ends. Germline CDR1 and CDR2: SGHTA and FQGTGA. The CDR3 sequence: CASFYEQYV. In nucleotides, the CDR3 is TGTGCCTCGTTCTACGAGCAGTACGTC.

This clonotype was observed a few times. The V gene is TRBV4-1, the J gene TRBJ2-1, with 8 bases aligning to TRBD2. V was clipped by 5 bases and J by 10 bases; unmatched bases: 13. The CDR3 length is 15 residues. CDR1 and CDR2 (germline): MGHRA, YSYEKL. CDR3 sequence: CASSSRTAGVREQFF. CDR3 bases: TGCGCCAGCAGCTCCCGGACAGCGGGGGTACGGGAGCAGTTCTTC.

This chain links TRBV7-6 with TRBJ2-7; 12 bases line up with TRBD1. From germline, CDR1 is SGHVS and CDR2 FNYEAQ. After removal of 6 bases from V and 4 bases from J, the junction contained 7 bases not matched to a gene. This CDR3 contains 15 residues. CDR3 DNA sequence: TGTGCCAGCAGTTCCGGGACAGGGGGCTTATACGAGCAGTACTTC. Translated, it gives CASSSGTGGLYEQYF.

This clonotype was recorded at least ten times. The chain is built from TRBV20-1 and TRBJ2-2; D uncertain. The CDR3 covers 14 residues. V lost 0 bases, J lost 1 base, and 6 bases lay in between. CDR1 and CDR2 from the germline V gene are DFQATT and SNEGSKA (reference sequence). The CDR3 region is CSARDYRNTGELFF. Written as DNA, the CDR3 is TGCAGTGCTAGAGACTACCGGAACACCGGGGAGCTGTTTTTT.

The genes are TRBV6-2 or TRBV6-3 and TRBJ2-2; 8 bases line up with TRBD1. V dropped 6 bases and J dropped 3; count of bases not matched to a gene: 9. Germline values: CDR1 MNHEY, CDR2 SVGEGT. The CDR3 extends over 16 amino acids. CDR3: CASSFSDRGYTGELFF. CDR3 nucleotide sequence: TGTGCCAGCAGCTTCAGTGACAGGGGTTACACCGGGGAGCTGTTTTTT.

This clonotype was detected a few times. The rearrangement uses TRBV25-1 and TRBJ2-7; D may match TRBD1 or TRBD2 (5 bases each). The length of the CDR3 is 15 residues. V lost 4 bases to trimming and J lost 1 base, with 14 bases between them. Germline assignment: CDR1 MGHDK and CDR2 SYGVNS. Here the CDR3 DNA reads TGTGCCAGCAGTGCCCCATGGGACGGTTCCTACGAGCAGTACTTC. Its translation: CASSAPWDGSYEQYF.

This clonotype was detected only a few times. This chain links TRBV28 with TRBJ2-1; the match to TRBD1 covers 7 bases. Germline V lookup: CDR1 MDHEN, CDR2 SYDVKM. V dropped 3 bases and J dropped 5; count of bases not matched to a gene: 7. CDR3 size: 15 residues. This CDR3 reads CASSLRDRGNNEQFF. The CDR3, as DNA: TGTGCCAGCAGTTTGAGGGACAGAGGCAACAATGAGCAGTTCTTC.

The chain links TRBV20-1 to TRBJ1-2; D may be TRBD1 (5 bases). Per germline, CDR1 DFQATT and CDR2 SNEGSKA (reference sequence). The V end was cut by 6 bases, the J end by 5 bases, with 22 bases between. This CDR3 is 15 amino acids long. The CDR3 DNA follows: TGCAGTGCCCTGCCCCAGGGCCAGACGTTTTATGGCTACACCTTC. Protein: CSALPQGQTFYGYTF.

This clonotype was detected ten times or more. The rearrangement joins TRBV29-1 to TRBJ2-1; no clear D. V was clipped by 4 bases and J by 0 bases, with 7 bases between them. This CDR3 contains 13 residues. The germline V gene has CDR1 SQVTM and CDR2 ANQGSEA. CDR3 coding DNA: TGCAGCGTTGGGGCCGGCTCCTACAATGAGCAGTTCTTC. Amino acids: CSVGAGSYNEQFF.

The genes are TRBV19 and TRBJ2-7; tentatively, D is TRBD2 (6 bases). Germline CDR1 and CDR2: LNHDA and SQIVND (reference sequence). The CDR3 consists of 14 residues. Trimming left V 3 bases short and J 0 bases short, with 9 bases between. This chain's CDR3 is CASSILASSYEQYF. The CDR3 DNA reads as TGTGCCAGTAGTATCCTAGCGTCCTCCTACGAGCAGTACTTC. Filled out from reference TRBV19 and TRBJ2-7, the complete variable domain reads DGGITQSPKYLFRKEGQNVTLSCEQNLNHDAMYWYRQDPGQGLRLIYYSQIVNDFQKGDIAEGYSVSREKKESFPLTVTSAQKNPTAFYLCASSILASSYEQYFGPGTRLTVT.

This clonotype was detected only a few times. The chain carries TRBV27 and TRBJ2-2, with 8 positions matching TRBD1. Germline loops: CDR1 MNHEY, CDR2 SMNVEV (reference sequence). The CDR3 is 17 amino acids. J gave up 4 bases and V 3 bases, and 10 bases lay outside the gene matches. For the CDR3, the DNA is TGTGCCAGCAGTTTGGGGCCGGGACAGGTCTTCACCGGGGAGCTGTTTTTT. As protein: CASSLGPGQVFTGELFF.

V gene TRBV6-5 combines with J gene TRBJ1-2; D gene uncertain. Between the trimmed V and J ends, which lost 6 bases and 7 bases, there was a span of 15 bases. This CDR3 is built from 13 residues. The germline gives CDR1 MNHEY, CDR2 SVGAGI. The CDR3: CASSLSPKGGYTF. CDR3 in DNA: TGTGCCAGCAGCCTTTCTCCAAAGGGTGGCTACACCTTC.

The J gene is TRBJ2-5, the V gene TRBV7-4; 7 bases line up with TRBD2. The CDR3 spans 15 residues. The V gene end was trimmed by 5 bases and the J gene end by 4 bases; junction bases not matched to a gene: 10. CDR1 is SGHVT and CDR2 is SQSDAQ in the germline V gene. In nucleotides, the CDR3 is TGTGCCAGCAGCCCGCAGACGGGACTATCAGAGACCCAGTACTTC. This sequence encodes CASSPQTGLSETQYF.

This rearrangement joins TRBV18 to TRBJ1-5; 7 bases match TRBD1. This CDR3 comprises 15 residues. The germline V gene has CDR1 KGHSH and CDR2 LQKENI. V gave up 4 bases and J gave up 7 bases; unmatched junction bases: 10. CDR3: CASSRAGGFEQPQHF. As DNA, the CDR3 is TGTGCCAGCTCACGGGCAGGGGGGTTTGAGCAGCCCCAGCATTTT.

The gene calls are TRBV7-9 and TRBJ2-4; no clear D gene. Trimming took 7 bases from V and 0 from J, leaving 19 bases between them. CDR1 is SEHNR, CDR2 FQNEAQ, per germline (reference sequence). The CDR3 length is 17 residues. As DNA, the CDR3 is TGTGCCAGCACCCCGGCTACAGTTTCAATAGCCAAAAACATTCAGTACTTC. Protein product: CASTPATVSIAKNIQYF.

This clonotype has at least ten counts. The gene calls are TRBV7-9 and TRBJ2-4; tentatively, D is TRBD2 (5 bases). The CDR3 has 14 residues. V shed 5 bases and J shed 0 bases, with 8 bases lying between them. Germline CDR1 is SEHNR and CDR2 is FQNEAQ (reference sequence). The CDR3: CASSNRGAKNIQYF. The CDR3 DNA reads as TGTGCCAGCAGCAACCGGGGAGCCAAAAACATTCAGTACTTC.

The rearrangement joins TRBV7-3 to TRBJ2-1; TRBD2 matches 9 bases. Unmatched junction bases numbered 6, after V lost 4 bases and J lost 2 bases. Germline CDR1 reads SGHTA; CDR2 reads FQGTGA. The CDR3 length is 16 residues. The CDR3 reads CASSSLAGMAYNEQFF. CDR3 in DNA: TGTGCCAGCAGCTCCCTAGCGGGGATGGCCTACAATGAGCAGTTCTTC.

The V and J genes are TRBV10-3 and TRBJ2-5; TRBD1 is a possible D gene (6 bases). V was pared by 10 bases and J by 0 bases, with 12 bases between. Germline loops: CDR1 ENHRY, CDR2 SYGVKD. The CDR3 is made up of 13 amino acids. CDR3 coding DNA: TGTGCCACCCGAAGGACAGACCAAGAGACCCAGTACTTC. It yields the protein CATRRTDQETQYF.

V and J are TRBV2 and TRBJ2-3, with 8 bases identical to TRBD1. Germline-derived CDR1 and CDR2 are SNHLY and FYNNEI. After removal of 3 bases from V and 2 bases from J, the junction contained 10 bases not matched to a gene. CDR3 length equals 17 residues. The CDR3 region has the DNA TGTGCCAGCAGTGAGGGTTCGGGACAGGTCCCCACAGATACGCAGTATTTT. This codes for CASSEGSGQVPTDTQYF. The full variable domain, rest sourced from reference TRBV2 and TRBJ2-3, is EPEVTQTPSHQVTQMGQEVILRCVPISNHLYFYWYRQILGQKVEFLVSFYNNEISEKSEIFDDQFSVERPDGSNFTLKIRSTKLEDSAMYFCASSEGSGQVPTDTQYFGPGTRLTVL.